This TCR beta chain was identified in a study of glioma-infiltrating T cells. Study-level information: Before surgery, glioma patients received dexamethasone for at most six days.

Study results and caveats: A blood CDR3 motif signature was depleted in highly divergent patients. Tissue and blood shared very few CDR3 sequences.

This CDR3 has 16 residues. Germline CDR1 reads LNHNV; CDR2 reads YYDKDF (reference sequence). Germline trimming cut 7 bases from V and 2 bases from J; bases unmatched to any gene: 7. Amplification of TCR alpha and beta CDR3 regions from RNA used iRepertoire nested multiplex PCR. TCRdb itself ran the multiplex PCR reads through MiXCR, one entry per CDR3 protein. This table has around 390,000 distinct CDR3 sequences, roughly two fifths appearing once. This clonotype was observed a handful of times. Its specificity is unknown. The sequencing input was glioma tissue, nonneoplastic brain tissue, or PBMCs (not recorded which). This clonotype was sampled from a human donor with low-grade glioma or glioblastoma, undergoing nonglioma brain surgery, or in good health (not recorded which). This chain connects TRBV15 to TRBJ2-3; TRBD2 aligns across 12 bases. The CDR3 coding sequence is TGTGCCACCAAACGGACTAGCGGGACGCCCACAGATACGCAGTATTTT. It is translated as CATKRTSGTPTDTQYF.